These 24 T cell receptor beta chains originate from one sample sequenced in a study of control samples from healthy donors and cancer patients. TCRdb keeps only in-frame clones here, not all; method: immunoSEQ multiplex PCR. The data hold about 160,000 clones, with approximately 96% observed a single time. Sequenced sample: blood. These receptors were taken from a woman in her thirties in good health.

The rearrangement uses TRBV5-1 and TRBJ2-3; D might be TRBD1 or TRBD2, each matching 6 bases. Germline lookup yields CDR1 SGHRS and CDR2 YFSETQ. The V and J ends lost 3 bases and 1 base respectively, with 9 bases between them. The CDR3 is made up of 14 amino acids. The CDR3 DNA follows: TGCGCCAGCAGCTGGGGGGCGGGCACAGATACGCAGTATTTT. Encoded protein: CASSWGAGTDTQYF.

The chain uses TRBV7-9 and TRBJ1-2; no firm D call. Trimming shortened V by 8 bases and J by 3 bases, and 10 bases separated the two germline ends. CDR1 SEHNR and CDR2 FQNEAQ come from the germline V gene (reference sequence). The CDR3 is made up of 12 amino acids. Here the CDR3 DNA reads TGTGCCAGCGCGGGCGACTACTATGGCTACACCTTC. Translating gives CASAGDYYGYTF.

V and J are TRBV2 and TRBJ1-2; D uncertain. This CDR3 region has 15 residues. Trimming removed 4 bases from V and 5 bases from J, with 17 bases in between. CDR1 is SNHLY and CDR2 is FYNNEI in the germline V gene. The CDR3, as DNA: TGTGCCAGCAGTGTATCGACTACGGCATTATATGGCTACACCTTC. It yields the protein CASSVSTTALYGYTF. Full variable domain (missing parts from reference TRBV2 and TRBJ1-2): EPEVTQTPSHQVTQMGQEVILRCVPISNHLYFYWYRQILGQKVEFLVSFYNNEISEKSEIFDDQFSVERPDGSNFTLKIRSTKLEDSAMYFCASSVSTTALYGYTFGSGTRLTVV.

The chain joins TRBV10-3 to TRBJ2-7; 9 bases align to TRBD1. The CDR3 runs 14 residues. J lost 4 bases, V lost 7 bases, and 8 bases had no gene match. The germline V gene has CDR1 ENHRY and CDR2 SYGVKD. The CDR3 protein is CAIKPPGQGYEQYF. The CDR3 DNA follows: TGTGCCATCAAACCGCCGGGACAGGGTTACGAGCAGTACTTC.

The chain recombines TRBV2 with TRBJ2-1, with D possibly TRBD2 on 6 matching bases. V dropped 11 bases and J dropped 4 bases, with 18 bases sitting between them. Germline V lookup: CDR1 SNHLY, CDR2 FYNNEI. This CDR3 comprises 14 residues. CDR3 region: CAGNGGMTYNEQFF. As DNA, the CDR3 is TGTGCCGGCAATGGGGGGATGACGTACAATGAGCAGTTCTTC.

The chain recombines TRBV6-5 with TRBJ1-1; D unclear. Trimming left V 0 bases short and J 10 bases short, with 12 bases between. The CDR3 runs 13 residues. Germline V gene sequence: CDR1 MNHEY, CDR2 SVGAGI. The DNA for the CDR3 is TGTGCCAGCAGTTACTCGAGGGTAGGGCGAGCTTTCTTT. Protein: CASSYSRVGRAFF.

V is TRBV2 and J is TRBJ1-5, with 7 nucleotides matching TRBD1. The V gene's germline CDR1 is SNHLY and CDR2 FYNNEI. The CDR3 covers 15 residues. Trimming took 5 bases from V and 4 from J; bases not matched to a gene: 8. In nucleotides, the CDR3 is TGTGCCAGCAGTCCGATTGGGACAGCTAATCAGCCCCAGCATTTT. This sequence encodes CASSPIGTANQPQHF.

The V gene is TRBV28, the J gene TRBJ1-2, with D unresolved. This CDR3 is 14 amino acids long. V was pared by 2 bases and J by 2 bases, with 9 bases between. CDR1 and CDR2 from the germline V gene are MDHEN and SYDVKM. The CDR3 region is CASSLNYLNYGYTF. CDR3 nucleotides: TGTGCCAGCAGTTTAAACTACCTGAACTATGGCTACACCTTC.

V is TRBV28 and J is TRBJ2-7; 7 nucleotides agree with TRBD1. Germline V gives CDR1 MDHEN, CDR2 SYDVKM. This CDR3 contains 15 residues. The junction had 8 bases not matched to a gene; V was cut back by 4 bases and J by 2 bases. DNA of the CDR3: TGTGCCAGCAGTTCGCGACAGGGAACCCCCTACGAGCAGTACTTC. Translated: CASSSRQGTPYEQYF.

The chain couples TRBV18 to TRBJ1-5; D gene unclear. The length of the CDR3 is 14 residues. Germline CDR1 KGHSH, CDR2 LQKENI. The germline V and J ends were trimmed by 2 bases and 4 bases, with 9 bases remaining between them. In DNA form, the CDR3 reads TGTGCCAGCTCACCAGATATCAGGAATCAGCCCCAGCATTTT. Translating it yields CASSPDIRNQPQHF.

This chain connects TRBV6-1 to TRBJ2-5, with no clear D. Germline V gene sequence: CDR1 MNHNS, CDR2 SASEGT. The V end lost 2 bases, the J end lost 2 bases, and 12 bases lay between the germline ends. The CDR3 consists of 15 residues. CDR3 region: CASSENRAVQETQYF. CDR3 coding DNA: TGTGCCAGCAGTGAAAATAGGGCAGTTCAAGAGACCCAGTACTTC.

This sequence joins TRBV7-9 and TRBJ1-1; tentative D call: TRBD1 (5 bases). The CDR3 loop spans 15 amino acids. Germline values: CDR1 SEHNR, CDR2 FQNEAQ (reference sequence). Deletions cut 7 bases from V and 6 bases from J, with 21 bases between. Here the CDR3 reads CASINQGRINSEAFF. In DNA, the CDR3 is TGTGCCAGCATCAACCAGGGCAGGATAAACTCTGAAGCTTTCTTT.

This chain joins TRBV4-1 and TRBJ2-7; tentatively, D is TRBD1 or TRBD2 (5 bases each). Germline V gene data show CDR1 as MGHRA and CDR2 as YSYEKL. This CDR3 has 15 residues. Trimming took 1 base from V and 4 from J, leaving 14 bases between them. CDR3 residues: CASSQVGPRMYEQYF. The CDR3 nucleotides are TGCGCCAGCAGCCAAGTGGGACCACGGATGTACGAGCAGTACTTC.

J is TRBJ2-7 and V is TRBV4-1; 8 positions agree with TRBD1. The germline V gene has CDR1 MGHRA and CDR2 YSYEKL. CDR3 length: 18 residues. V gave up 1 base and J gave up 6 bases; unmatched junction bases: 17. The CDR3 nucleotides read TGCGCCAGCAGCCAAGGCTTAGCCCGGACAGGGCAAAAGGGCGAGCAGTACTTC. As protein: CASSQGLARTGQKGEQYF.

This sequence joins TRBV19 and TRBJ1-2; D is ambiguous. Trimming stripped 4 bases from V and 0 bases from J, with 6 bases between. The CDR3 consists of 13 residues. CDR1 LNHDA and CDR2 SQIVND come from the germline V gene (reference sequence). The CDR3: CASSKGANYGYTF. In DNA form, the CDR3 reads TGTGCCAGTAGTAAGGGAGCTAACTATGGCTACACCTTC.

Points on this clone: The DNA is left out, because the CDR3 cannot be placed on it with certainty; the CDR3 is given as TCRdb lists it. The chain employs TRBV28 and TRBJ2-2; no check of the table's D call, TRBD2, against the DNA was made. The CDR3 is 13 residues long, counting both termini. In germline, CDR1 is MDHEN, CDR2 SYDVKM. This chain's CDR3 is CASSSSYTGELFF.

The chain couples TRBV5-1 to TRBJ1-1, with D perhaps TRBD1 (6 bases). The CDR3 is made up of 16 amino acids. Germline lookup yields CDR1 SGHRS and CDR2 YFSETQ. With 4 bases removed from V and 1 base from J, the gap between germline ends came to 17 bases. The CDR3 is CASSPAAGTRNTEAFF. The CDR3, as DNA: TGCGCCAGCAGCCCAGCCGCCGGGACAAGGAACACTGAAGCTTTCTTT.

V is TRBV7-2 and J is TRBJ2-1; 8 nucleotides match TRBD2. The length of the CDR3 is 15 residues. Germline values: CDR1 SGHTA, CDR2 FQGNSA. With V trimmed by 8 bases and J by 2 bases, 8 bases remained unmatched. Here the CDR3 DNA reads TGTGCCAGCGGATCGGCTAGCGGGCCCTACAATGAGCAGTTCTTC. It encodes CASGSASGPYNEQFF. The full variable domain, its missing parts supplied by reference TRBV7-2 and TRBJ2-1, is GAGVSQSPSNKVTEKGKDVELRCDPISGHTALYWYRQSLGQGLEFLIYFQGNSAPDKSGLPSDRFSAERTGGSVSTLTIQRTQQEDSAVYLCASGSASGPYNEQFFGPGTRLTVL.

The chain carries TRBV25-1 and TRBJ2-6; possible D gene TRBD1, 5 bases. CDR3 length equals 14 residues. The germline V gene encodes CDR1 MGHDK and CDR2 SYGVNS. Trimming took off 10 bases at V and 2 bases at J, with 12 bases between the two ends. The CDR3 sequence is CATESRAGANVLTF. The CDR3 region has the DNA TGTGCCACCGAGAGCAGGGCTGGGGCCAACGTCCTGACTTTC.

The V gene is TRBV14, the J gene TRBJ1-1; a possible D gene is TRBD1 (6 bases). This CDR3 comprises 14 residues. V lost 4 bases and J 10 bases, leaving 19 bases between the germline ends. In germline, CDR1 is SGHDN, CDR2 FVKESK. The CDR3 spells CASSLTWGASVAFF. The DNA of the CDR3 is TGTGCCAGCAGCCTAACGTGGGGGGCTTCTGTAGCTTTCTTT.

CDR3 bases: TGTGCCAGCAGCTCAATCCCGGGAATCGCAGATACGCAGTATTTT. It translates to CASSSIPGIADTQYF. The rearrangement uses TRBV7-9 and TRBJ2-3; D perhaps matches TRBD2 (5 bases). CDR3 length: 15 residues. Germline V gene data show CDR1 as SEHNR and CDR2 as FQNEAQ (reference sequence). V was shortened by 4 bases and J by 4 bases, with 15 bases between the two germline ends.

This rearrangement joins TRBV5-6 to TRBJ1-6; 7 nucleotides agree with TRBD1. The CDR3 has 14 residues. CDR1 is SGHDT, CDR2 YYEEEE, per germline. Losses at the gene ends were 0 bases for V and 6 bases for J; bases not matched to a gene: 0. DNA of the CDR3: TGTGCCAGCAGCTTGGACAGGGGTAATTCACCCCTCCACTTT. As protein: CASSLDRGNSPLHF.

This chain uses TRBV5-4 with TRBJ1-2; perhaps TRBD1 as D (5 bases). The CDR3 contains 14 residues. Germline values: CDR1 SGHNT, CDR2 YYREEE (reference sequence). V lost 1 base and J 4 bases, leaving 11 bases between the germline ends. Here the CDR3 DNA reads TGTGCCAGCAGCTTGACAGGTTCCGGCTATGGCTACACCTTC. This gives the protein CASSLTGSGYGYTF.

The V call is TRBV15, the J call TRBJ2-2; D is uncertain. The CDR3 has 16 amino acids. Germline V lookup: CDR1 LNHNV, CDR2 YYDKDF (reference sequence). The germline V and J ends were trimmed by 2 bases and 0 bases, with 10 bases remaining between them. DNA for the CDR3: TGTGCCACCAGCAGACGCCGAGACACGAACACCGGGGAGCTGTTTTTT. This translates into CATSRRRDTNTGELFF.